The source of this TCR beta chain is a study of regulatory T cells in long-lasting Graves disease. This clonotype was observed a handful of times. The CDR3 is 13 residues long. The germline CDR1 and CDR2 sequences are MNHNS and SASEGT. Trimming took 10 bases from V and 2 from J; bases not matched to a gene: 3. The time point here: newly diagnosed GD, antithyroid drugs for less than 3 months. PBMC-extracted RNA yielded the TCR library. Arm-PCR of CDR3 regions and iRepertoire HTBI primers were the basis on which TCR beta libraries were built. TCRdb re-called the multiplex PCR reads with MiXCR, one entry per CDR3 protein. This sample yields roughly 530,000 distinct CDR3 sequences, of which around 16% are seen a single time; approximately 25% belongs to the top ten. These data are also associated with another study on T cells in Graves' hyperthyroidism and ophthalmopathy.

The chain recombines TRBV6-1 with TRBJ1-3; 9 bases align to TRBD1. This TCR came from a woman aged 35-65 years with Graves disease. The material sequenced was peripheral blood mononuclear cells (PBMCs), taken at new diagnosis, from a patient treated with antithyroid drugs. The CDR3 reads CATRTGAGNTIYF. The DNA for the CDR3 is TGTGCCACCCGGACAGGGGCTGGAAACACCATATATTTT.